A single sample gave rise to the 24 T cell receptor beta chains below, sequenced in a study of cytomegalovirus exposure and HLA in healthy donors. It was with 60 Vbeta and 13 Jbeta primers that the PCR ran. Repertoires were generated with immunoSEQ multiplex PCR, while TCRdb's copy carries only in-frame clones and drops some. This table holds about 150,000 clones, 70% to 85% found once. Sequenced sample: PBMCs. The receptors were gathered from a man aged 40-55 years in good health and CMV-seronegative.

In nucleotides, the CDR3 is TGCGCCAGCAGCCAAGCAATGACAGGGAGGTACGAGCAGTACTTC. It yields the protein CASSQAMTGRYEQYF. The rearrangement joins TRBV4-1 to TRBJ2-7; tentative D call: TRBD1 (7 bases). CDR1 and CDR2 from the germline V gene are MGHRA and YSYEKL. The CDR3 is 15 amino acids. V was cut by 1 base and J by 4 bases, with 14 bases left in between.

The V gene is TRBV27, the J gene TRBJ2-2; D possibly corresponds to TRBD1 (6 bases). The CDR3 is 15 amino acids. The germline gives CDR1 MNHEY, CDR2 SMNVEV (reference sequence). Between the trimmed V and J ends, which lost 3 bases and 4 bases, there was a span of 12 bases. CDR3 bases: TGTGCCAGCAGTTTGGGGGCAGGCCCCACCGGGGAGCTGTTTTTT. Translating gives CASSLGAGPTGELFF.

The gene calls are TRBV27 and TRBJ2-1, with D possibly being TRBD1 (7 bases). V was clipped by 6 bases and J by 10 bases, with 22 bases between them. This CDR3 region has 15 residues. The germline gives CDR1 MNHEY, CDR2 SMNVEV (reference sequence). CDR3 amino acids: CASSSQGGRYGEQFF. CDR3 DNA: TGTGCCAGCAGCTCCCAGGGGGGACGCTATGGGGAGCAGTTCTTC.

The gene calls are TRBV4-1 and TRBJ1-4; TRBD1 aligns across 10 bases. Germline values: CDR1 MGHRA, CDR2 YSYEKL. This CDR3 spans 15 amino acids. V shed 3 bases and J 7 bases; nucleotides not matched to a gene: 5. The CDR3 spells CASSQARDRGEKLFF. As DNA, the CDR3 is TGCGCCAGCAGCCAGGCCCGGGACAGGGGTGAAAAACTGTTTTTT.

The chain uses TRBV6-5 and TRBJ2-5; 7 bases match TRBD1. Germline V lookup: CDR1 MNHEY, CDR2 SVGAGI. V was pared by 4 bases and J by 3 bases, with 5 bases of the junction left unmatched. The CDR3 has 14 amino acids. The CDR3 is CASSSRGYKETQYF. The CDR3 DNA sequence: TGTGCCAGCAGTTCCAGGGGGTATAAAGAGACCCAGTACTTC.

The CDR3 loop is CASSQEGGGGFGELFF. The CDR3, as DNA: TGCGCCAGCAGCCAAGAGGGGGGCGGGGGGTTCGGGGAGCTGTTTTTT. The J gene is TRBJ2-2, the V gene TRBV4-1; 8 nucleotides align to TRBD2. Germline CDR1 reads MGHRA; CDR2 reads YSYEKL. The CDR3 covers 16 residues. Trimming cost V 0 bases and J 7 bases; bases outside gene matches: 7.

The CDR3 loop reads CASSVDQGLGYNEQFF. The CDR3 DNA follows: TGTGCCAGCAGCGTAGATCAGGGACTAGGGTACAATGAGCAGTTCTTC. V gene TRBV9 combines with J gene TRBJ2-1; TRBD2 agrees at 8 bases. V lost 0 bases and J lost 4; bases outside the gene matches: 6. CDR1 SGDLS and CDR2 YYNGEE come from the germline V gene. The CDR3 is 16 amino acids.

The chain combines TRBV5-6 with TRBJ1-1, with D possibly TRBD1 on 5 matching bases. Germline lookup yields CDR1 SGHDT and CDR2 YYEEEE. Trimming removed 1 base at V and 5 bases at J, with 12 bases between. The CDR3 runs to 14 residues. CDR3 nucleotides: TGTGCCAGCAGCTTGTTTGGGGGAGGGACTGAAGCTTTCTTT. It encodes CASSLFGGGTEAFF.

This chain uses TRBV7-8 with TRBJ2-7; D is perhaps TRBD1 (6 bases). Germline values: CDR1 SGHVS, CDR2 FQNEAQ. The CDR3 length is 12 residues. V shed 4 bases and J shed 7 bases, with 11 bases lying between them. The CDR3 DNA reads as TGTGCCAGCAGCTGGCAGGGGTGGGAGCAGTACTTC. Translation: CASSWQGWEQYF.

The DNA for the CDR3 is TGTGCCAGTAGTACACAGGGTTGGGCCTATAATTCACCCCTCCACTTT. Translation: CASSTQGWAYNSPLHF. This chain links TRBV19 with TRBJ1-6; D might be TRBD1 (6 bases). This CDR3 has 16 amino acids. Germline lookup yields CDR1 LNHDA and CDR2 SQIVND (reference sequence). Between the trimmed V and J ends, which lost 4 bases and 2 bases, there was a span of 12 bases.

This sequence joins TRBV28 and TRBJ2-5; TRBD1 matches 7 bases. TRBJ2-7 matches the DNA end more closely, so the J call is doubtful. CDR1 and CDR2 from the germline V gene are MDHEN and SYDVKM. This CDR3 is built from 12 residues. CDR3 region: CASSTGSYEQYF. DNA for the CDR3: TGTGCCAGCTCGACAGGGTCCTACGAGCAGTACTTC.

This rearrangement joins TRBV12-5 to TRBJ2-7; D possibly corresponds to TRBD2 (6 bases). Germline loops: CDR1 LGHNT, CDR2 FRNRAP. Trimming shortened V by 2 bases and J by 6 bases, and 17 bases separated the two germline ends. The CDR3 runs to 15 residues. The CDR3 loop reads CASGLRPIGGVEQYF. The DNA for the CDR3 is TGTGCTAGTGGTTTGAGACCTATCGGAGGGGTCGAGCAGTACTTC.

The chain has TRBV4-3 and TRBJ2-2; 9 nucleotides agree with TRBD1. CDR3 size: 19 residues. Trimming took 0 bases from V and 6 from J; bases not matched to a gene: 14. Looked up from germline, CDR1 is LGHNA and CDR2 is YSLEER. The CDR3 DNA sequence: TGCGCCAGCAGCCAAGATTTCTACAGGGGGCGAGGTCCGTCCGGGGAGCTGTTTTTT. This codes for CASSQDFYRGRGPSGELFF.

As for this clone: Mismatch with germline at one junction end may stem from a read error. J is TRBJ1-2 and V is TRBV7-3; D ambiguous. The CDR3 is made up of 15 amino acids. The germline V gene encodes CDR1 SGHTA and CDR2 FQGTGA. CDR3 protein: CANSLTSGSIYGYTF. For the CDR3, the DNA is TGTGCCAACAGCTTAACGTCAGGAAGTATCTATGGCTACACCTTC.

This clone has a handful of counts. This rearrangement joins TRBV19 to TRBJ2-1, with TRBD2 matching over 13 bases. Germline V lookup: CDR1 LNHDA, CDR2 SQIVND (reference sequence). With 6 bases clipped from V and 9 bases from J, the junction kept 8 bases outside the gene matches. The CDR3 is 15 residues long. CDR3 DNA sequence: TGTGCCAGTAGCCCTGGACTAGCGGGAGAAGTTGAGCAGTTCTTC. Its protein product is CASSPGLAGEVEQFF.

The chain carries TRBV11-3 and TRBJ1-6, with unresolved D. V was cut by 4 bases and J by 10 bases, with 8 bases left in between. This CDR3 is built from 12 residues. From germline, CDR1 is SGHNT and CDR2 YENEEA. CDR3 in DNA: TGTGCCAGCAGCTCGGGGAACTCACCCCTCCACTTT. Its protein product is CASSSGNSPLHF.

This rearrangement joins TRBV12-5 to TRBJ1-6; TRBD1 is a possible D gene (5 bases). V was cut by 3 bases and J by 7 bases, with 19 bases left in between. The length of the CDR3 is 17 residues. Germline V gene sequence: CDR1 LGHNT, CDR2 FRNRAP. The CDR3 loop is CASGFTSTGGGNSPLHF. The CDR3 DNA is TGTGCTAGTGGTTTTACCAGCACAGGTGGTGGGAATTCACCCCTCCACTTT.

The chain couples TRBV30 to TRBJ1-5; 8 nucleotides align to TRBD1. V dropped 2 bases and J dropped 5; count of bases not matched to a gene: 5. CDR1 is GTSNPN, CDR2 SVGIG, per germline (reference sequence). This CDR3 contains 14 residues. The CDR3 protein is CAWSLETGDQPQHF. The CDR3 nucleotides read TGTGCCTGGAGTCTCGAGACAGGGGATCAGCCCCAGCATTTT.

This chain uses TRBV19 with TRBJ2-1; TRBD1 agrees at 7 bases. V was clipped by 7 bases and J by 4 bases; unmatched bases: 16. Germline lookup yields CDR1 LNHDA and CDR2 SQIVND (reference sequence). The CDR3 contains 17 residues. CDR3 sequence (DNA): TGTGCCAGTAACCCCAGGTACCGGGACAGAATATACAATGAGCAGTTCTTC. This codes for CASNPRYRDRIYNEQFF.

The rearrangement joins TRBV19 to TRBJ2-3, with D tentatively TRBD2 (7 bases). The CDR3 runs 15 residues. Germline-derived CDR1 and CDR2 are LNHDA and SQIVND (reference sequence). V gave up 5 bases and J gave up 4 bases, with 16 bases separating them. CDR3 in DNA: TGTGCCAGTAGTCTCCGGGGGAGGGGGGCAGATACGCAGTATTTT. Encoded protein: CASSLRGRGADTQYF.

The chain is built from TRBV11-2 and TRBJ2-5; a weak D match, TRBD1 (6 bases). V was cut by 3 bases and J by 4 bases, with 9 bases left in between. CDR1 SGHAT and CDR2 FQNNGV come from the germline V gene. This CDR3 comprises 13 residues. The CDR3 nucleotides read TGTGCCAGCAGCTTGGGGGCGGGAGAGACCCAGTACTTC. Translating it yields CASSLGAGETQYF. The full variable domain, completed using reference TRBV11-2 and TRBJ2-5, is EAGVAQSPRYKIIEKRQSVAFWCNPISGHATLYWYQQILGQGPKLLIQFQNNGVVDDSQLPKDRFSAERLKGVDSTLKIQPAKLEDSAVYLCASSLGAGETQYFGPGTRLLVL.

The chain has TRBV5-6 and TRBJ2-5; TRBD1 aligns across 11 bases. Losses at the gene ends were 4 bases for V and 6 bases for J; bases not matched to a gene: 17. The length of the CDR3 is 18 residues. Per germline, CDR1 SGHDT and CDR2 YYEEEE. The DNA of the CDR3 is TGTGCCAGCAGCCCAGGGACAGGGGGGATTGCATGGATACAGACCCAGTACTTC. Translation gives CASSPGTGGIAWIQTQYF.

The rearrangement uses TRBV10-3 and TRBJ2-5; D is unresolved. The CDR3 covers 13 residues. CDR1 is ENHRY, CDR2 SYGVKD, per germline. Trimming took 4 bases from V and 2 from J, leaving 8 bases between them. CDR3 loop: CAISVENQETQYF. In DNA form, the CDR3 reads TGTGCCATCAGTGTTGAGAATCAAGAGACCCAGTACTTC.

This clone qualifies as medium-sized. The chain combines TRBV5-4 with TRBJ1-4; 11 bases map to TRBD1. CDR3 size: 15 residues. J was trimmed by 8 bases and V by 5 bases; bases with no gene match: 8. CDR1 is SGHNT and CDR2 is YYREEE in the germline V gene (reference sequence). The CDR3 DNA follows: TGTGCCAGCAGTCGTCCGGGACAGGGGGACGAAAAACTGTTTTTT. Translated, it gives CASSRPGQGDEKLFF.